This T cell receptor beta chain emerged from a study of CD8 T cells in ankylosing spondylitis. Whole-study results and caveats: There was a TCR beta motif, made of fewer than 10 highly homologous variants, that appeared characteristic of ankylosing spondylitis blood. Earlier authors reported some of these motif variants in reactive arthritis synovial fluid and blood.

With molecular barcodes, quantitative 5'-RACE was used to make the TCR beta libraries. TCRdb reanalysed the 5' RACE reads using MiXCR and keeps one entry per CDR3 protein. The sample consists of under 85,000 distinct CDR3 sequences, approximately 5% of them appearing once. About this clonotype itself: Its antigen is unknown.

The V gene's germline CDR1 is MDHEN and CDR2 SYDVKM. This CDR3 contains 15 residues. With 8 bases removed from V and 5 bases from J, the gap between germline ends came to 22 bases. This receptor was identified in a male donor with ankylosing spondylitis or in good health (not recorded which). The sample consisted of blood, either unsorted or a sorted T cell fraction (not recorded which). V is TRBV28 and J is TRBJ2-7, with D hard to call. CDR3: CASRLGSFRVDEQYF. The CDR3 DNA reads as TGTGCCAGCCGCCTCGGCAGTTTTCGTGTCGACGAGCAGTACTTC.